Presented here are 4 T cell receptor beta chains from one specimen sequenced in a study of T-cell memory formation after mild COVID-19. TCRdb re-analysed the 5' RACE reads in MiXCR, keeping a single row per CDR3 protein. The data contain roughly 320,000 distinct CDR3 sequences, over 25% of them singletons. Sequenced input: PBMCs or a T cell subset sorted from them (not recorded which). Source of these receptors: an adult woman who had mild COVID-19 (a few samples of this study predate the infection). Cell type and time point are not known.

CDR3 bases: TGTGCCAGCAGCCACGTAAGCGGGAGTTGGGAGACCCAGTACTTC. Translated: CASSHVSGSWETQYF. The chain recombines TRBV7-2 with TRBJ2-5; 8 positions agree with TRBD2. J was trimmed by 5 bases and V by 5 bases; bases with no gene match: 10. Per germline, CDR1 SGHTA and CDR2 FQGNSA. CDR3 size: 15 residues.

Only a few counts were recorded for this clonotype. The chain has TRBV9 and TRBJ1-6; D ambiguous. Germline V gene lookup returns CDR1 SGDLS and CDR2 YYNGEE. The CDR3 length is 13 residues. The germline V and J ends were trimmed by 0 bases and 6 bases, with 4 bases remaining between them. This CDR3 reads CASSVAGNSPLHF. DNA of the CDR3: TGTGCCAGCAGCGTAGCTGGTAATTCACCCCTCCACTTT.

The chain combines TRBV18 with TRBJ2-2, with TRBD1 identical over 11 bases. Trimming cost V 1 base and J 7 bases; bases outside gene matches: 5. The CDR3 covers 16 residues. The germline V gene encodes CDR1 KGHSH and CDR2 LQKENI. The CDR3 nucleotides read TGTGCCAGCTCACCACGGACAGGGGGCGAAGGCGGGGAGCTGTTTTTT. Translated: CASSPRTGGEGGELFF.

The V call is TRBV19, the J call TRBJ1-5, with TRBD1 matching 10 bases. The CDR3 length is 12 residues. Germline V lookup: CDR1 LNHDA, CDR2 SQIVND (reference sequence). With V trimmed by 10 bases and J by 5 bases, 2 bases remained unmatched. The CDR3 DNA reads as TGTGCCACTGGGACAGGGGATCAGCCCCAGCATTTT. It specifies CATGTGDQPQHF.